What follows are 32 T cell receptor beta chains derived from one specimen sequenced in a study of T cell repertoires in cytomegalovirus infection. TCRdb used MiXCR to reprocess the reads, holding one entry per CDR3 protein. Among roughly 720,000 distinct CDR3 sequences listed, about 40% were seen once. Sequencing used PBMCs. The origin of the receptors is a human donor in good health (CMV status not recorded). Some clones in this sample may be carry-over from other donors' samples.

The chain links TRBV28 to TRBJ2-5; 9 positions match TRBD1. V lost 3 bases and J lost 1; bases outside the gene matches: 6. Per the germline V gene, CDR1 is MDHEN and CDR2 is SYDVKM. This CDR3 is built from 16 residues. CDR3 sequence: CASSFWGQGLQETQYF. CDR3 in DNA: TGTGCCAGCAGTTTCTGGGGACAGGGCCTCCAAGAGACCCAGTACTTC.

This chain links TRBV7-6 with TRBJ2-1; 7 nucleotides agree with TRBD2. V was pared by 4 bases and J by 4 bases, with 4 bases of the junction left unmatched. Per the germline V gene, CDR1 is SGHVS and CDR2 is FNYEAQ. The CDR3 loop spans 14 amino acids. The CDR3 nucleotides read TGTGCCAGCAGCTCCCTAGCGGAGTACAATGAGCAGTTCTTC. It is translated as CASSSLAEYNEQFF.

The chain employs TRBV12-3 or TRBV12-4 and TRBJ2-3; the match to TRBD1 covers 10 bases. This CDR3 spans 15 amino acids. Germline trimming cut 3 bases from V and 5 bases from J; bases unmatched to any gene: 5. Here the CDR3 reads CASSLGQGHGDTQYF. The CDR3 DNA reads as TGTGCCAGCAGTTTGGGACAGGGGCATGGAGATACGCAGTATTTT.

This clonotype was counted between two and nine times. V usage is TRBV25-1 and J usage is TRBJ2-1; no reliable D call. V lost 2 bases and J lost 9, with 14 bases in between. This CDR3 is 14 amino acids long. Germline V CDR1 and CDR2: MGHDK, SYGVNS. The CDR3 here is CASSEVAQPGEQFF. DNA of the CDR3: TGTGCCAGCAGTGAAGTTGCCCAACCCGGTGAGCAGTTCTTC.

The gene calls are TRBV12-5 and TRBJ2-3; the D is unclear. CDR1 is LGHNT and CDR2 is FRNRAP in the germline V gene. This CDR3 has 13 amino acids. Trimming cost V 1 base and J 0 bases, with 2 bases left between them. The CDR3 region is CASGLGSTDTQYF. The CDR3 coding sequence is TGTGCTAGTGGTTTGGGAAGCACAGATACGCAGTATTTT.

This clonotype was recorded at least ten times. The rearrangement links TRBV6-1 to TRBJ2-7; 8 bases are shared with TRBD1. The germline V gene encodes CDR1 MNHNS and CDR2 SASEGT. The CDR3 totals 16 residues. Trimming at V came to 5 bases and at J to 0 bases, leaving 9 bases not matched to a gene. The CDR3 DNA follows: TGTGCCAGCAGTTGGCCGAGGACAGGGAGCTCCTACGAGCAGTACTTC. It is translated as CASSWPRTGSSYEQYF.

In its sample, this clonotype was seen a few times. As DNA, the CDR3 is TGTGCCAGCAGTTACTCGATTGGGGCCCAGAAGATGTTCTTT. Protein sequence: CASSYSIGAQKMFF. The chain joins TRBV6-5 to TRBJ1-1; D possibly corresponds to TRBD1 (5 bases). The CDR3 spans 14 residues. Germline V gene data show CDR1 as MNHEY and CDR2 as SVGAGI. V was clipped by 0 bases and J by 14 bases, with 19 bases between them.

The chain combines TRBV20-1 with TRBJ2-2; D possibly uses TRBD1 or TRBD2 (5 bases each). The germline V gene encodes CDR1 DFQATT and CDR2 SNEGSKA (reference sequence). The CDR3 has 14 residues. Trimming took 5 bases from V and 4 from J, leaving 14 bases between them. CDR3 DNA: TGCAGTGCTCCATTGAGGGGCAGCACCGGGGAGCTGTTTTTT. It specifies CSAPLRGSTGELFF.

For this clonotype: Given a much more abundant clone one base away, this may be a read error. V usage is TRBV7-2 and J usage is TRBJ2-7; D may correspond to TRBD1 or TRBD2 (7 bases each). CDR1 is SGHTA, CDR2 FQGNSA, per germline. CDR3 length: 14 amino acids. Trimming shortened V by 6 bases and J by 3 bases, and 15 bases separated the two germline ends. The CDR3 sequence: CASSRGRDYYEQYF. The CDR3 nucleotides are TGTGCCAGCAGTAGGGGGCGGGACTACTACGAGCAGTACTTC.

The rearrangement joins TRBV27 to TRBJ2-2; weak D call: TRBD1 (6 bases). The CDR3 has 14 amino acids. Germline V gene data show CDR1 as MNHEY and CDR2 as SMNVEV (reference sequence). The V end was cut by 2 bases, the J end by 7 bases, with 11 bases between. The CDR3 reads CASSLAAGVGELFF. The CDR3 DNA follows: TGTGCCAGCAGTTTAGCGGCAGGGGTCGGGGAGCTGTTTTTT.

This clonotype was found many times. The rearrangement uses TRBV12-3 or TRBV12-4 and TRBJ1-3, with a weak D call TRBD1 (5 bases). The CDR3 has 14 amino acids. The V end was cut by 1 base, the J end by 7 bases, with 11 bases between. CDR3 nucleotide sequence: TGTGCCAGCAGTTTAGGCTCAGGGAGGAACACCATATATTTT. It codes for CASSLGSGRNTIYF.

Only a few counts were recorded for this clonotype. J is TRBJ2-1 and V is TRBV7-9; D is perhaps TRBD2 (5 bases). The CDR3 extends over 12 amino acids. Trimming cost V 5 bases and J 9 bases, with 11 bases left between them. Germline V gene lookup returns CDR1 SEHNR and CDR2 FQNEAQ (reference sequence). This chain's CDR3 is CASSPTAGEQFF. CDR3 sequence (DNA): TGTGCCAGCAGCCCCACCGCGGGTGAGCAGTTCTTC.

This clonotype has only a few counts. Here the CDR3 DNA reads TGTGCCAGCAGTGAGGGTGGCTCTGGAAACACCATATATTTT. It encodes CASSEGGSGNTIYF. The chain links TRBV6-1 to TRBJ1-3, with unresolved D. The CDR3 is 14 residues long. Germline values: CDR1 MNHNS, CDR2 SASEGT. V gave up 3 bases and J gave up 0 bases, with 6 bases separating them.

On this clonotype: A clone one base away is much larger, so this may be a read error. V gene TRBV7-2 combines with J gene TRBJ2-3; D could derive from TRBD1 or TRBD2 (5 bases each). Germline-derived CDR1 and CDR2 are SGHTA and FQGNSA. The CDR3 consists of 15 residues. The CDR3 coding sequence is TGTGCCAGCAGCCTAAGAGGGTTGGGCACAGGTACGCAGTATTTT. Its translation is CASSLRGLGTGTQYF.

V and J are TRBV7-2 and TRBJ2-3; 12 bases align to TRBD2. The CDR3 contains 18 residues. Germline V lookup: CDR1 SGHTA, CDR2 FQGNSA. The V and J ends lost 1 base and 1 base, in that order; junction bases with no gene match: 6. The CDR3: CASSLDMTSGGGTDTQYF. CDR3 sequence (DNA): TGTGCCAGCAGCTTAGATATGACTAGCGGGGGTGGCACAGATACGCAGTATTTT.

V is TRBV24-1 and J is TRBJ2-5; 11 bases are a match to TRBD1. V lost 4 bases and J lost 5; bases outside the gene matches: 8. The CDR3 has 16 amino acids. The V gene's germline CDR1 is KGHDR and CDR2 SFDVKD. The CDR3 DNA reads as TGTGCCACCAGTGACCCCGCCCGGACAGGGGGCGAGACCCAGTACTTC. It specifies CATSDPARTGGETQYF.

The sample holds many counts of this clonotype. This CDR3 is CASSLGTGSHGYTF. CDR3 DNA: TGTGCCAGCAGTTTAGGGACAGGGTCCCATGGCTACACCTTC. The chain joins TRBV12-3 or TRBV12-4 to TRBJ1-2; 8 nucleotides agree with TRBD1. This CDR3 contains 14 residues. The J segment lost 6 bases and the V segment lost 1 base, leaving 4 bases of the junction unmatched.

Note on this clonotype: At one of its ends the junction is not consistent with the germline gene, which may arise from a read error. CDR3 DNA: TGTGGCAGCAACGACCGGGGGGATCAGCCCCAGCATTTT. Its translation is CGSNDRGDQPQHF. This chain uses TRBV12-3 or TRBV12-4 with TRBJ1-5; perhaps TRBD1 as D (5 bases). The CDR3 extends over 13 amino acids.

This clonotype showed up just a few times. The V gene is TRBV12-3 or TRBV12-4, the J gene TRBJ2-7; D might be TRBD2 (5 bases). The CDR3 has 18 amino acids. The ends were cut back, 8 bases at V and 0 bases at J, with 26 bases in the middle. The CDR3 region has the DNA TGTGCCAGCGGGCCGGGGAGAGCGGCGGTCACAAGCTCCTACGAGCAGTACTTC. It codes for CASGPGRAAVTSSYEQYF.

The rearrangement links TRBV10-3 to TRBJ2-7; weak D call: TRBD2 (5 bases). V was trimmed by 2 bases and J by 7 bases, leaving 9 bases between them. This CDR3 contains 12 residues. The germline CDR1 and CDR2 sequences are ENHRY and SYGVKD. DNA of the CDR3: TGTGCCATCAGTGAGACTAGTATTGAGCAGTACTTC. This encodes CAISETSIEQYF.

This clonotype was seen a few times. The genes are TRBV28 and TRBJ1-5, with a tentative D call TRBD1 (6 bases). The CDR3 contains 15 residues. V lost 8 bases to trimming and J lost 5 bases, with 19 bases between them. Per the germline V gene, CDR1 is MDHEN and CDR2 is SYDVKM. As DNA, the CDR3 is TGTGCCAGCCAACTTCGGTCGGGGGGCCATCAGCCCCAGCATTTT. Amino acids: CASQLRSGGHQPQHF.

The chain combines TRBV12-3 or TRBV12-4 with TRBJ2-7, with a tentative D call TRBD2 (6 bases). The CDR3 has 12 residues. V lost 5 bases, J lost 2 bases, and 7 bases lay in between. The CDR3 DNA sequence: TGTGCCAGCAGTCGGACTACCTACGAGCAGTACTTC. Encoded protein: CASSRTTYEQYF.

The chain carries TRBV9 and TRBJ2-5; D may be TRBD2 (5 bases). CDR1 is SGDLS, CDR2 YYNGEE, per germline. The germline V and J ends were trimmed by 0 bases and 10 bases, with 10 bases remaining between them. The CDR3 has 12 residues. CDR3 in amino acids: CASSVGRDSQYF. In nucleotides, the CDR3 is TGTGCCAGCAGCGTAGGACGGGATAGCCAGTACTTC.

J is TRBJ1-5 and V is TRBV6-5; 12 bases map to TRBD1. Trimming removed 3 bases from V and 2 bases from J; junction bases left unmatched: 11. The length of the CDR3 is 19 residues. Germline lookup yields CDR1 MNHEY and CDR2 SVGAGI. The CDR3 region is CASSYRDRGRPDGNQPQHF. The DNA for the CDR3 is TGTGCCAGCAGTTATAGGGACAGGGGGCGCCCGGACGGCAATCAGCCCCAGCATTTT.

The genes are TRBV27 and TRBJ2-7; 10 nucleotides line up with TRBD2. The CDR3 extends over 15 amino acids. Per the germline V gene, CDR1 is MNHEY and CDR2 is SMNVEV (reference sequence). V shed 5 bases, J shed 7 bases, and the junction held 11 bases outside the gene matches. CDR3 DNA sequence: TGTGCCAGCAGTCCCGAACTAGCGGGAAGGGGAGAGCAGTACTTC. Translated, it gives CASSPELAGRGEQYF.

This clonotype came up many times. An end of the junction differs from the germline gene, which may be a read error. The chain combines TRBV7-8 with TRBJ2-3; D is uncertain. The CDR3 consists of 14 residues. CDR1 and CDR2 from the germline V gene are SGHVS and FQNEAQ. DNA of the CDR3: TGTGCCAGCAGCTCCCCCGTCGGCACCGATACGCAGTATTTT. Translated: CASSSPVGTDTQYF.

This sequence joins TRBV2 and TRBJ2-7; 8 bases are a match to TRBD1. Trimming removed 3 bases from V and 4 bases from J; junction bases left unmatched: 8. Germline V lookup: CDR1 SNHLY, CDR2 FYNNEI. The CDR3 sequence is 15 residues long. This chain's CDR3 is CASSETGTGSYEQYF. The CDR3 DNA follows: TGTGCCAGCAGTGAGACCGGGACAGGTTCGTACGAGCAGTACTTC. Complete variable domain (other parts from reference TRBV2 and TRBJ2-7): EPEVTQTPSHQVTQMGQEVILRCVPISNHLYFYWYRQILGQKVEFLVSFYNNEISEKSEIFDDQFSVERPDGSNFTLKIRSTKLEDSAMYFCASSETGTGSYEQYFGPGTRLTVT.

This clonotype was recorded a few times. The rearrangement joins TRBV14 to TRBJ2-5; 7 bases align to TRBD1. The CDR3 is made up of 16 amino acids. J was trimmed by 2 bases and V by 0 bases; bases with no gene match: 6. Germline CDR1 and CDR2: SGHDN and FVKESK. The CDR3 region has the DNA TGTGCCAGCAGCCAAGACGCACAGGGGAAACAAGAGACCCAGTACTTC. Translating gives CASSQDAQGKQETQYF.

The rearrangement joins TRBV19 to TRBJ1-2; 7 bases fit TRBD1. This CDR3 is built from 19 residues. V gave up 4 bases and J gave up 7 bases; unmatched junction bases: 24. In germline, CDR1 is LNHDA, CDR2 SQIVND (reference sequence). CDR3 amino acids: CASSTTGDHFKLLSAGYTF. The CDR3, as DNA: TGTGCCAGTAGTACCACAGGGGACCACTTCAAACTATTGTCTGCTGGCTACACCTTC.

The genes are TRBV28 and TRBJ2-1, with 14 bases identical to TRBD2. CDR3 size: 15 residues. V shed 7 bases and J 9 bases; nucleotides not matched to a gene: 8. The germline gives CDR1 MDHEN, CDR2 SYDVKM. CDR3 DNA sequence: TGTGCCAGCATGCCGACTAGCGGGGGGGCCTCTGAGCAGTTCTTC. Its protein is CASMPTSGGASEQFF.

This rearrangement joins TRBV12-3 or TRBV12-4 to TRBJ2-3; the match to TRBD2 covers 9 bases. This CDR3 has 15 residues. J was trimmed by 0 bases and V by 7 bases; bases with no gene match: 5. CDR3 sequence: CASTRGGASTDTQYF. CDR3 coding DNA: TGTGCCAGCACCCGCGGGGGGGCGAGCACAGATACGCAGTATTTT.

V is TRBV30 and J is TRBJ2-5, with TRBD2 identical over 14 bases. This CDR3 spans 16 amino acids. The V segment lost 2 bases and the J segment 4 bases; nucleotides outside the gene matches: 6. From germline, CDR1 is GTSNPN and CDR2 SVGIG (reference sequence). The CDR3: CAWSPGLAGAAETQYF. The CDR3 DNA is TGTGCCTGGAGTCCGGGACTAGCGGGGGCCGCAGAGACCCAGTACTTC.